The T cell receptor beta chain described here comes from a study of shared clonotypes between healthy human individuals. Profiled with immunoSEQ multiplex PCR; TCRdb holds only in-frame clones, not every one. The table shows 2.3 million or so clones, with approximately 95% occurring only once. Details on this clone: Its antigen is undetermined.

Trimming removed 6 bases at V and 6 bases at J, with 7 bases between. The CDR3 length is 11 residues. Looked up from germline, CDR1 is MNHEY and CDR2 is SMNVEV (reference sequence). Study-wide findings and caveats: Memory subsets had estimated richness that was generally smaller than that of naive subsets. Tissue TCR repertoires likely differ from these blood-only repertoires.

This TCR was sampled from a man between 18 and 29 years old in good health. Some clones in this sample may be carry-over from other donors' samples. The chain uses TRBV27 and TRBJ2-3; no clear D gene. Input material: naive CD4+ T cells from PBMCs. Subset noted: CD45RA+ positively selected. CDR3 protein: CASRRLDTQYF. CDR3 coding DNA: TGTGCCAGCAGAAGGTTGGATACGCAGTATTTT.